One and the same sample provided the 15 T cell receptor beta chains below, sequenced in a study of cytomegalovirus exposure and HLA in healthy donors. Use of 60 Vbeta and 13 Jbeta primers characterized the PCR. Data came from immunoSEQ multiplex PCR; TCRdb stores just in-frame clones and leaves some out. Here the sample spans about 170,000 clones, roughly 84% being singletons. Sequencing input: PBMCs. These receptors were taken from a male donor in good health and CMV-seronegative.

The rearrangement joins TRBV6-5 to TRBJ2-3, with 9 bases fitting TRBD2. Germline V gene sequence: CDR1 MNHEY, CDR2 SVGAGI. CDR3 length equals 14 residues. J lost 6 bases, V lost 2 bases, and 3 bases had no gene match. DNA for the CDR3: TGTGCCAGCAGTTACGCGGGGGGGCGGGATACGCAGTATTTT. Translating it yields CASSYAGGRDTQYF.

In this sample, this clone turned up a few times. This chain joins TRBV28 and TRBJ1-3; 7 bases line up with TRBD1. CDR3 length: 15 residues. The ends lost 6 bases at V and 4 bases at J; junction bases unmatched: 9. Germline V gene sequence: CDR1 MDHEN, CDR2 SYDVKM. This CDR3 is CASRYTGASGNTIYF. The DNA for the CDR3 is TGTGCCAGCAGGTACACAGGGGCTTCGGGAAACACCATATATTTT.

This clone was seen a few times. J is TRBJ2-7 and V is TRBV7-6; TRBD2 matches at 7 bases. J was trimmed by 2 bases and V by 5 bases; bases with no gene match: 9. The CDR3 covers 15 residues. Per the germline V gene, CDR1 is SGHVS and CDR2 is FNYEAQ. The DNA of the CDR3 is TGTGCCAGCAGCGAGAAGATAGCGGGCCCCTACGAGCAGTACTTC. Protein: CASSEKIAGPYEQYF. Supplemented by reference TRBV7-6 and TRBJ2-7, the full variable domain reads GAGVSQSPRYKVTKRGQDVALRCDPISGHVSLYWYRQALGQGPEFLTYFNYEAQQDKSGLPNDRFSAERPEGSISTLTIQRTEQRDSAMYRCASSEKIAGPYEQYFGPGTRLTVT.

CDR3 protein: CASSIGTGSYEQYF. CDR3 coding DNA: TGTGCCAGTAGTATAGGGACAGGGTCCTACGAGCAGTACTTC. This chain uses TRBV19 with TRBJ2-7, with 8 bases matching TRBD1. V lost 1 base and J lost 1; bases outside the gene matches: 0. The CDR3 consists of 14 residues. Germline V gene sequence: CDR1 LNHDA, CDR2 SQIVND (reference sequence).

Concerning this clone itself: The same CDR3 also results from other DNA sequences found in this sample. V usage is TRBV9 and J usage is TRBJ1-3; D gene unclear. Germline V gene sequence: CDR1 SGDLS, CDR2 YYNGEE. This CDR3 spans 16 amino acids. The V and J ends lost 0 bases and 0 bases respectively, with 10 bases between them. CDR3 nucleotides: TGTGCCAGCAGCGTAGGAGGCGGAAGCTCTGGAAACACCATATATTTT. Amino acid sequence: CASSVGGGSSGNTIYF.

In the case of this clone: A read error may produce the germline difference seen at one junction end. The sample holds other DNA sequences that translate to the same CDR3. This chain uses TRBV4-1 with TRBJ2-1; 9 bases agree with TRBD1. The CDR3 runs to 14 residues. Germline CDR1 MGHRA, CDR2 YSYEKL. The CDR3 loop is CASSQGPRTGEQFF. Here the CDR3 DNA reads TGCGCCAGCAGCCAAGGTCCTCGGACAGGGGAGCAATTCTTC.

The rearrangement uses TRBV18 and TRBJ1-2, with D unclear. CDR1 is KGHSH, CDR2 LQKENI, per germline. This CDR3 has 11 amino acids. Trimming left V 3 bases short and J 7 bases short, with 6 bases between. As DNA, the CDR3 is TGTGCCAGCTCACCGGGGAGTGGCTACACCTTC. Protein product: CASSPGSGYTF.

The V call is TRBV5-1, the J call TRBJ2-2; TRBD2 aligns across 7 bases. CDR1 is SGHRS, CDR2 YFSETQ, per germline. This CDR3 region has 16 residues. V lost 1 base, J lost 1 base, and 4 bases stayed unmatched. CDR3 amino acids: CASSLPSGGNTGELFF. The CDR3, as DNA: TGCGCCAGCAGCTTGCCGTCGGGGGGGAACACCGGGGAGCTGTTTTTT. The whole variable domain, remainder taken from reference TRBV5-1 and TRBJ2-2, is KAGVTQTPRYLIKTRGQQVTLSCSPISGHRSVSWYQQTPGQGLQFLFEYFSETQRNKGNFPGRFSGRQFSNSRSEMNVSTLELGDSALYLCASSLPSGGNTGELFFGEGSRLTVL.

This chain uses TRBV6-1 with TRBJ1-1; D remains unclear. Trimming removed 2 bases from V and 4 bases from J, with 11 bases in between. The V gene's germline CDR1 is MNHNS and CDR2 SASEGT. The CDR3 contains 14 residues. Here the CDR3 reads CASSELALSTEAFF. CDR3 nucleotide sequence: TGTGCCAGCAGTGAACTCGCCTTGAGCACTGAAGCTTTCTTT.

A single count supports this clone. The V and J genes are TRBV28 and TRBJ1-6; 7 positions match TRBD1. The CDR3 totals 17 residues. Germline loops: CDR1 MDHEN, CDR2 SYDVKM. V dropped 1 base and J dropped 4; count of bases not matched to a gene: 7. The CDR3 nucleotides are TGTGCCAGCAGTTTATTACCGTCGGGACAGTATAATTCACCCCTCCACTTT. This translates into CASSLLPSGQYNSPLHF.

The gene calls are TRBV29-1 and TRBJ2-2; 9 nucleotides match TRBD2. J gave up 6 bases and V 8 bases, and 19 bases lay outside the gene matches. Germline CDR1 and CDR2: SQVTM and ANQGSEA. This CDR3 contains 17 residues. DNA for the CDR3: TGCAGCATGATTCTCCCTGGGGTAGCGGGAGAGGCCGGGGAGCTGTTTTTT. Translating it yields CSMILPGVAGEAGELFF.

The genes are TRBV9 and TRBJ1-4, with a possible D match to TRBD1 (6 bases). The CDR3 contains 15 residues. Trimming cost V 2 bases and J 8 bases, with 16 bases left between them. Germline loops: CDR1 SGDLS, CDR2 YYNGEE. This CDR3 is CASSVTGTRSEKLFF. In DNA, the CDR3 is TGTGCCAGCAGCGTGACCGGGACAAGATCAGAAAAACTGTTTTTT.

The chain couples TRBV7-9 to TRBJ2-5, with no clear D. The better agreement between TRBJ2-7 and the DNA end casts doubt on the J call. Germline CDR1 SEHNR, CDR2 FQNEAQ (reference sequence). CDR3 length equals 15 residues. The CDR3 DNA follows: TGTGCCAGCAGCCCCGCCCGACTCCCCTCCTACGAGCAGTACTTC. Protein product: CASSPARLPSYEQYF.

The chain recombines TRBV28 with TRBJ1-1, with a tentative D call TRBD1 (5 bases). The CDR3 runs to 12 residues. V lost 8 bases to trimming and J lost 5 bases, with 12 bases between them. Germline-derived CDR1 and CDR2 are MDHEN and SYDVKM. CDR3 DNA: TGTGCCAGCGGGGTTGGGGGGACTGAAGCTTTCTTT. Translation: CASGVGGTEAFF.

This sequence joins TRBV14 and TRBJ2-3, with 7 nucleotides matching TRBD1. Germline trimming cut 0 bases from V and 2 bases from J; bases unmatched to any gene: 11. In germline, CDR1 is SGHDN, CDR2 FVKESK. The CDR3 length is 18 residues. CDR3 DNA sequence: TGTGCCAGCAGCCAAGAACCGGGCCGGACAGGCTACACAGATACGCAGTATTTT. This gives the protein CASSQEPGRTGYTDTQYF.